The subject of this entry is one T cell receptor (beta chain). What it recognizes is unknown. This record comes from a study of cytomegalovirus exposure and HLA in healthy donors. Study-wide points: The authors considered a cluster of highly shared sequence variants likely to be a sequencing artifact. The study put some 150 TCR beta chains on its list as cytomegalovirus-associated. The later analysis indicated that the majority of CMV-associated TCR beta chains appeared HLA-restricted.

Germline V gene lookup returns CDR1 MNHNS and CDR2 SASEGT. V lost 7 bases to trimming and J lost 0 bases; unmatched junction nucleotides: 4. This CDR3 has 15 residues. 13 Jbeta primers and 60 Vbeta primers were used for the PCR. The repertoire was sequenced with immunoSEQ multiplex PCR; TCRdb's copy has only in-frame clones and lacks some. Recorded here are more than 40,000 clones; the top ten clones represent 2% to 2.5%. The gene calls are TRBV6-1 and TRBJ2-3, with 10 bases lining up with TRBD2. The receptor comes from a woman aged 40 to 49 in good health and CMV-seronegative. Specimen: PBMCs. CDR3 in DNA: TGTGCCAGCAACATGGGACTAGCGAGCACAGATACGCAGTATTTT. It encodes CASNMGLASTDTQYF.